Listed below are T cell receptor beta chains from one sample, sequenced in a study of T-cell memory formation after mild COVID-19. From the 5' RACE reads, TCRdb called clonotypes with MiXCR, one entry per CDR3 protein. The sample yields about 15,000 distinct CDR3 sequences, approximately 23% seen once. The specimen sequenced was PBMCs or a T cell subset sorted from them (not recorded which). Source of these receptors: a man younger than 35 who had mild COVID-19 (a few samples of this study predate the infection). Cell type and time point are not known. Each CDR3 is given with its conserved first and last residue. Fields, in order: clone size, J gene, D gene, V gene, CDR3 DNA, CDR3 protein. A D gene is named only where the DNA matches it firmly. Not all rows give a size; the values are once, few, many and, for expanded clones, a class.

many,TRBJ2-7,-,TRBV7-6,-,CASSFGNGDTYEQYF
many,TRBJ1-2,-,TRBV27,TGTGCCAGCAGTCCCTCATATAACTATGGCTACACCTTC,CASSPSYNYGYTF
medium-sized,TRBJ2-1,TRBD2,TRBV5-1,TGCGCCAGCAGCTTGGCCCCCCTAGCGGGGGGTTACAATGAGCAGTTCTTC,CASSLAPLAGGYNEQFF
-,TRBJ1-2,TRBD1,TRBV18,TGTGCCAGCTTTTCGACAGGGGACGGCGACTATGGCTACACCTTC,CASFSTGDGDYGYTF
medium-sized,TRBJ1-1,-,TRBV6-5,TGTGCCAGCAGTTACTCGTTCAGGGTAGGCAACACTGAAGCTTTCTTT,CASSYSFRVGNTEAFF
-,TRBJ1-5,-,TRBV10-3,TGTGCCATCAGTGAGTCATACATAGGAAGCAATCAGCCCCAGCATTTT,CAISESYIGSNQPQHF
few,TRBJ2-3,-,TRBV7-3,TGTGCCAGCAACCCGGGGCGCGGGGCAGATACGCAGTATTTT,CASNPGRGADTQYF
-,TRBJ2-5,-,TRBV3-1,TGTGCCAGCAGCCAAGTACTGGGTAGTTGGGAGCTGGAGACCCAGTACTTC,CASSQVLGSWELETQYF
many,TRBJ2-1,-,TRBV10-2,TGCGCCAGCAGTGAGCACCCCCATGAGCAGTTCTTC,CASSEHPHEQFF
many,TRBJ1-1,TRBD1,TRBV20-1,TGCAGTGCTAGCAGGGGGGGATCGCAAGCTTTCTTT,CSASRGGSQAFF
-,TRBJ1-1,-,TRBV6-1,TGTGACAGCAGTGAACTCGTATCGACAGATTTTCTGTTCTTT,CDSSELVSTDFLFF
few,TRBJ2-2,TRBD1,TRBV3-1,TGTGCCAGCAGCGACCGGGACAGGGTCGGCGGGGAGCTGTTTTTT,CASSDRDRVGGELFF
many,TRBJ2-1,-,TRBV7-7,TGTGCCAGCAGCTTAGATCCTAGCACCTACAATGAGCAGTTCTTC,CASSLDPSTYNEQFF
many,TRBJ2-2,TRBD1,TRBV11-2,TGTGCCAGCAGCCAGGGACAGGGTGGCACCGGGGAGCTGTTTTTT,CASSQGQGGTGELFF
many,TRBJ2-7,-,TRBV7-9,TGTGCCAGGGAGAGAGGCCGTCTTACCTACGAGCAGTACTTC,CARERGRLTYEQYF
many,TRBJ2-7,TRBD1,TRBV7-2,TGTGCCAGCACTCCGAGTTGGGACAGGGGGGGGGAGCAGTACTTC,CASTPSWDRGGEQYF
many,TRBJ2-4,TRBD1,TRBV7-3,TGTGCCAGCAGCGAGACAGGGGCGTCTTACATTCAGTACTTC,CASSETGASYIQYF
-,TRBJ2-7,TRBD1,TRBV20-1,TGCAGTGCTTTACAGGGGGATCACGAGCAGTACTTC,CSALQGDHEQYF
many,TRBJ1-1,-,TRBV7-2,TGTGCCAGCAGCCGGATGACACCAAGGGAGACTGAAGCTTTCTTT,CASSRMTPRETEAFF
many,TRBJ1-5,-,TRBV4-2,TGTGCCAGCAGCCAAGATGGGGGGGCTCAGCCCCAGCATTTT,CASSQDGGAQPQHF
many,TRBJ1-1,TRBD1,TRBV6-5,TGTGCCAGCAGCTCCCGGAAACAGGGGGCGAGTCCCTTGAACACTGAAGCTTTCTTT,CASSSRKQGASPLNTEAFF
many,TRBJ2-7,TRBD2,TRBV7-3,TGTGCCAGCCAGACTAGCGGGCGGGTCCAGTACTTC,CASQTSGRVQYF
-,TRBJ2-7,-,TRBV4-1,TGCGCCAGCAGCCCCCACGAGGGTTCGCTTGAGCAGTACTTC,CASSPHEGSLEQYF
few,TRBJ1-5,-,TRBV19,TGTGCCAGTAGACTCTGGGGCCAGGGAAGCAATCAGCCCCAGCATTTT,CASRLWGQGSNQPQHF
many,TRBJ1-4,-,TRBV9,TGTGCCAGCAGCGATGGGGGGGCCTCTAATGAAAAACTGTTTTTT,CASSDGGASNEKLFF
-,TRBJ2-1,TRBD2,TRBV5-1,TGCGCCAGCAGCTTGGAAGCGGGGGGGCCTATAGGAGATGAGCAGTTCTTC,CASSLEAGGPIGDEQFF
medium-sized,TRBJ2-7,TRBD2,TRBV7-2,TGTGCCAGCAGCCAAGGGACTAGCGGGAGCTCCTACGAGCAGTACTTC,CASSQGTSGSSYEQYF
few,TRBJ2-1,TRBD2,TRBV5-4,TGTGCCAGCAGCCCCGGGACTAGCGATTACAATGAGCAGTTCTTC,CASSPGTSDYNEQFF
-,TRBJ2-3,-,TRBV5-5,TGTGCCAGCAGCTTGGAGGTCAGGGATACGCAGTATTTT,CASSLEVRDTQYF
many,TRBJ1-5,-,TRBV7-2,TGTGCCAGCAGCTTTTCGGGCCTGCCCCAGCATTTT,CASSFSGLPQHF
-,TRBJ1-1,TRBD1,TRBV19,TGTGCCAGTAGTATCTACAGGGGAGCCACTGAAGCTTTCTTT,CASSIYRGATEAFF
many,TRBJ2-7,-,TRBV5-1,TGCGCCAGCAGCTGGACGGGTAACGAGCAGTACTTC,CASSWTGNEQYF
many,TRBJ2-7,-,TRBV5-6,TGTGCCAGCAGCTTGGGTGGAACCGAGCAGTACTTC,CASSLGGTEQYF
-,TRBJ2-6,-,TRBV4-1,TGCGCCAGCAGCCACCCCGACTGGAGCTCTGGGGCCAACGTCCTGACTTTC,CASSHPDWSSGANVLTF
few,TRBJ1-2,TRBD1,TRBV5-6,TGTGCCAGCAGCTTTATATCGGACAGGTGGTATGGCTACACCTTC,CASSFISDRWYGYTF
many,TRBJ2-7,-,TRBV20-1,TGCAGTGCTAGGGACGGGGGCTCCTACGAGCAGTACTTC,CSARDGGSYEQYF
many,TRBJ2-6,-,TRBV6-2/TRBV6-3,TGTGCCAGCAGTTGGTCGGGGCTCTTTCGGGCCAACGTCCTGACTTTC,CASSWSGLFRANVLTF
-,TRBJ2-5,TRBD2,TRBV7-3,TGTGCCAGCAGCTTCGGCGGGAGGGGCGAGACCCAGTACTTC,CASSFGGRGETQYF
few,TRBJ2-3,-,TRBV7-6,TGTGCCAGCAGCCGCCGGATCGTGCAGTATTTT,CASSRRIVQYF
few,TRBJ2-2,-,TRBV6-6,TGTGCCAGCAGGTACGGGACACTGAACACCGGGGAGCTGTTTTTT,CASRYGTLNTGELFF
-,TRBJ2-1,TRBD1,TRBV5-1,TGCGCCAGCAGAGACGGGACAGGGGCTCACAATGAGCAGTTCTTC,CASRDGTGAHNEQFF
many,TRBJ1-2,-,TRBV18,TGTGCCAGCTCACCATCGGAGGAACCCTATGGCTACACCTTC,CASSPSEEPYGYTF
many,TRBJ2-1,-,TRBV19,TGTGCCAGTAGTGAGTTCCTAGCCAACAATGAGCAGTTCTTC,CASSEFLANNEQFF